Following are 10 T cell receptor beta chains from one sample sequenced in a study of breast tumors, draining lymph nodes, adjacent tissues. Each CDR3 protein is one row after TCRdb ran MiXCR on the multiplex PCR reads. Of 17,000 or so distinct CDR3 sequences in the sample, 45% are singletons; the top ten hold 10% to 15%. The sequencing input was tumor-adjacent breast tissue. These receptors originate from a female donor with breast cancer. Some clones in this sample may be carry-over from other donors' samples.

The genes are TRBV5-1 and TRBJ2-1; D might be TRBD1 (5 bases). Between the trimmed V and J ends, which lost 5 bases and 1 base, there was a span of 10 bases. The CDR3 consists of 14 residues. Germline CDR1 and CDR2: SGHRS and YFSETQ. CDR3 loop: CASSQGQSYNEQFF. The CDR3 nucleotides read TGCGCCAGCAGTCAGGGTCAGTCCTACAATGAGCAGTTCTTC.

In its sample, this clonotype is large (0.1 to 1%). The junction shows a germline mismatch at one end, possibly a read error. The gene calls are TRBV6-2 or TRBV6-3 and TRBJ1-2; 7 nucleotides agree with TRBD1. CDR1 and CDR2 (germline): MNHEY, SVGEGT. CDR3 length: 15 residues. CDR3 bases: TGTGCCAGCAGTCACTCGATTGCGACAGGGAACGGCTACACCTTC. As protein: CASSHSIATGNGYTF.

This clonotype was seen repeatedly, ten times or more. The chain employs TRBV27 and TRBJ2-3; tentative D call: TRBD1 (5 bases). This CDR3 comprises 17 residues. Per germline, CDR1 MNHEY and CDR2 SMNVEV (reference sequence). V lost 1 base and J lost 0, with 14 bases in between. The CDR3 loop is CASSLYPRQGSTDTQYF. CDR3 bases: TGTGCCAGCAGTTTATACCCCCGGCAGGGAAGCACAGATACGCAGTATTTT.

This clonotype was seen many times. J is TRBJ2-4 and V is TRBV20-1; no reliable D call. The germline CDR1 and CDR2 sequences are DFQATT and SNEGSKA (reference sequence). The CDR3 covers 11 residues. The V end lost 1 base, the J end lost 7 bases, and 5 bases lay between the germline ends. CDR3 residues: CSARVGNIQYF. CDR3 bases: TGCAGTGCTAGAGTAGGGAACATTCAGTACTTC.

This clonotype showed up many times. A read error may be the cause here, since a much bigger clone is one base away. V and J are TRBV20-1 and TRBJ2-1, with TRBD2 identical over 7 bases. This CDR3 is 14 amino acids long. V gave up 5 bases and J gave up 9 bases; unmatched junction bases: 13. Germline V gives CDR1 DFQATT, CDR2 SNEGSKA (reference sequence). CDR3 in amino acids: CSAPSVGTNTEQFF. The CDR3 nucleotides read TGCAGTGCTCCCTCAGTAGGGACTAATACTGAGCAGTTCTTC.

The V and J genes are TRBV20-1 and TRBJ2-2; TRBD2 matches at 10 bases. There are 17 residues in the CDR3. Germline loops: CDR1 DFQATT, CDR2 SNEGSKA (reference sequence). The V and J ends lost 6 bases and 1 base, in that order; junction bases with no gene match: 11. The CDR3 sequence is CSAPDPLAGENTGELFF. In nucleotides, the CDR3 is TGCAGTGCCCCGGACCCCCTAGCGGGGGAGAACACCGGGGAGCTGTTTTTT.

The gene calls are TRBV4-2 and TRBJ1-2; TRBD1 is a possible D gene (5 bases). Germline-derived CDR1 and CDR2 are LGHNA and YNFKEQ. Trimming stripped 0 bases from V and 7 bases from J, with 15 bases between. This CDR3 region has 15 residues. CDR3 sequence (DNA): TGTGCCAGCAGCCAAGATCAGCCAGGGATCCTTGGCTACACCTTC. Amino acid sequence: CASSQDQPGILGYTF.

This clonotype ranks as medium-sized (0.01 to 0.1%). The V gene is TRBV6-6, the J gene TRBJ1-3; D remains ambiguous. The CDR3 length is 12 residues. Per the germline V gene, CDR1 is MNHNY and CDR2 is SVGAGI (reference sequence). The ends were cut back, 7 bases at V and 2 bases at J, with 6 bases in the middle. This CDR3 is CASNNAGNTIYF. CDR3 DNA: TGTGCCAGCAATAATGCTGGAAACACCATATATTTT.

This clonotype was observed at least ten times. Given a much more abundant clone one base away, this may be a read error. The V call is TRBV7-2, the J call TRBJ2-5, with 13 bases matching TRBD2. Germline lookup yields CDR1 SGHTA and CDR2 FQGNSA. The CDR3 consists of 15 residues. CDR3 in amino acids: CASSLGGLAGETQHF. CDR3 bases: TGTGCCAGCAGCTTGGGTGGACTAGCGGGAGAGACCCAGCACTTC.

This clonotype was observed many times. This clone may be a read error of a much larger clone one base away. The chain employs TRBV6-1 and TRBJ2-1; D possibly corresponds to TRBD2 (6 bases). This CDR3 has 16 amino acids. Per the germline V gene, CDR1 is MNHNS and CDR2 is SASEGT. V was pared by 1 base and J by 5 bases, with 15 bases between. The CDR3 spells CASSEVGLARNNEQFF. The DNA for the CDR3 is TGTGCCAGCAGTGAAGTCGGGCTAGCGAGAAACAATGAGCAGTTCTTC.